This is a list of T cell receptor beta chains from one sample in a study of control samples from healthy donors and cancer patients. Method: immunoSEQ multiplex PCR; TCRdb's copy keeps in-frame clones and lacks some. In the table there are 390,000 or so clones, about 93% of which are singletons. The sample was PBMCs. These receptor sequences come from a man aged 35 to 55 with head and neck cancer. The CDR3 runs from the conserved cysteine through the conserved F or W. A D gene is named only where the DNA matches it firmly. Where a row states a size, it is once, few, many or the class of an expanded clone; other rows omit it.

TRBV27,-,TRBJ2-7,-,CASSLSVSYEQYF,TGTGCCAGCAGTTTATCTGTCTCCTACGAGCAGTACTTC
TRBV6-6,-,TRBJ1-1,-,CASSYSILNTEAFF,TGTGCCAGCAGTTACTCAATCTTGAACACTGAAGCTTTCTTT
TRBV11-2,-,TRBJ2-2,-,CASSLGRMNTGELFF,TGTGCCAGCAGCCTCGGTCGTATGAACACCGGGGAGCTGTTTTTT
TRBV11-3,-,TRBJ2-2,-,CASATQGANTGELFF,TGTGCCAGTGCCACTCAGGGAGCGAACACCGGGGAGCTGTTTTTT
TRBV6-5,-,TRBJ2-5,-,CASTPRGQETQYF,TGTGCCAGCACCCCCAGGGGACAAGAGACCCAGTACTTC
TRBV5-6,-,TRBJ1-3,-,CASSGRLRGRDTIYF,TGTGCCAGCAGCGGGAGGCTGAGGGGTCGAGACACCATATATTTT
TRBV7-9,-,TRBJ1-3,-,CASSSPVPPGRNTIYF,TGTGCCAGCAGCTCCCCGGTGCCCCCAGGGAGAAACACCATATATTTT
TRBV7-9,-,TRBJ2-1,-,CASRASVGSFSNEQFF,TGTGCCAGCAGAGCGTCTGTCGGGAGTTTTAGCAATGAGCAGTTCTTC
TRBV28,-,TRBJ1-1,-,CASSFNRLTRGTEAFF,TGTGCCAGCAGTTTTAATCGACTCACGAGGGGCACTGAAGCTTTCTTT
TRBV5-1,-,TRBJ2-3,-,CASSLAQPTDTQYF,TGCGCCAGCAGCTTGGCTCAGCCCACAGATACGCAGTATTTT
TRBV24-1,-,TRBJ2-3,-,CATSDGPSDTQYF,TGTGCCACCAGTGACGGGCCCTCAGATACGCAGTATTTT
TRBV5-4,-,TRBJ1-2,-,CASSFETEYGYTF,TGTGCCAGCAGCTTTGAGACAGAGTATGGCTACACCTTC
TRBV6-5,once,TRBJ2-3,TRBD2,CASSYQRESDTQYF,TGTGCCAGCAGTTACCAGCGGGAGTCAGATACGCAGTATTTT
TRBV13,-,TRBJ2-4,TRBD2,CASSPTGLAVAAKNIQYF,TGTGCCAGCAGCCCGACGGGACTAGCGGTAGCCGCCAAAAACATTCAGTACTTC
TRBV2,-,TRBJ2-1,-,CASSPRAAGSSHEQFF,TGTGCCAGCAGTCCTCGGGCGGCGGGGAGCTCGCATGAGCAGTTCTTC
TRBV27,-,TRBJ1-1,TRBD1,CASSFSQGGSTEAFF,TGTGCCAGCAGTTTTTCACAGGGGGGTAGCACTGAAGCTTTCTTT
TRBV27,-,TRBJ1-4,TRBD1,CASSTWDRGFENEKLFF,TGTGCCAGCAGTACGTGGGACAGGGGTTTTGAGAATGAAAAACTGTTTTTT
TRBV7-9,-,TRBJ1-4,-,CASSLGQGNEKLFF,TGTGCCAGCAGCTTAGGGCAGGGCAATGAAAAACTGTTTTTT
TRBV6-5,-,TRBJ2-7,-,CASHGASSYEQYF,TGTGCCAGCCATGGAGCGAGCTCCTACGAGCAGTACTTC
TRBV28,-,TRBJ2-7,-,CASTPGAPYEQYF,TGTGCCAGCACCCCAGGGGCTCCCTACGAGCAGTACTTC
TRBV27,-,TRBJ2-7,TRBD2,CASSFGLAGGPYEQYF,TGTGCCAGCAGTTTTGGACTAGCGGGAGGGCCCTACGAGCAGTACTTC
TRBV7-9,-,TRBJ1-6,-,CASVGQANSPLHF,TGTGCCAGCGTGGGGCAGGCGAATTCACCCCTCCACTTT
TRBV5-6,-,TRBJ1-1,-,CASIRWANTEAFF,TGTGCCAGCATCCGCTGGGCAAACACTGAAGCTTTCTTT
TRBV5-1,-,TRBJ1-2,TRBD1,CASSSTGVNYGYTF,TGCGCCAGCAGCTCGACAGGGGTGAACTATGGCTACACCTTC
TRBV27,few,TRBJ1-2,TRBD1,CASSFRRQGAANYGYTF,TGTGCCAGCAGTTTCCGGCGGCAGGGGGCCGCTAACTATGGCTACACCTTC
TRBV5-1,-,TRBJ2-3,TRBD2,CASRAGTSGKDTQYF,TGCGCCAGCAGGGCCGGGACTAGCGGGAAAGATACGCAGTATTTT